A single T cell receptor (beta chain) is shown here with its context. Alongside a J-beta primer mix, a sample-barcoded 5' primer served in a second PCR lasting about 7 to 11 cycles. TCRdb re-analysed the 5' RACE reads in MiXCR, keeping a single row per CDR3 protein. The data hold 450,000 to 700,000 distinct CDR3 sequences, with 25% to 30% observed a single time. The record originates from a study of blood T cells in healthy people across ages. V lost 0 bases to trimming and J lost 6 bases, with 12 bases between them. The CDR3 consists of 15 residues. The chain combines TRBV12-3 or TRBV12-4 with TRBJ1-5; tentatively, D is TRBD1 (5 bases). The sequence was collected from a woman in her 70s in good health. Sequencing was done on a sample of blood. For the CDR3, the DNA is TGTGCCAGCAGTTTAGCGCTTTCAGGGTCTCAGCCCCAGCATTTT. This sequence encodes CASSLALSGSQPQHF.